This T cell receptor beta chain was sequenced during a study of beta chain features in type 1 diabetes. Study conclusions and caveats: The similarity of naive, central memory and Treg TCRB repertoires appeared greater among patients than among healthy donors. Cells with high TCR expression could be over-represented by cDNA sequencing. Junctions at VDJ sites from type 1 diabetes patients had fewer insertions and more deletions. Moderate but significant shortening of TCRB CDR3s was recorded in all four CD4+ subsets from Type 1 diabetes patients.

This clone was observed a handful of times. Its antigen remains unknown. It was one heparinised blood draw, averaging about 116 mL, that each donor gave. Reverse transcription of all isolated RNA meant that expressed TCRB transcripts were sequenced. Here immunoSEQ multiplex PCR was the method, and the copy in TCRdb shows in-frame clones only, minus some. The sample carries roughly 730,000 clones, 13% recorded once. The TCR sequence derives from a man between 18 and 29 years old with type 1 diabetes. Input material: naive CD4+ T cells from blood.

CDR3 in amino acids: CAWSVPTLYRYNSPLHF. The CDR3 nucleotides are TGTGCCTGGAGTGTCCCCACCCTGTACCGATATAATTCACCCCTCCACTTT. The chain carries TRBV30 and TRBJ1-6, with unresolved D. V shed 0 bases and J shed 4 bases, with 16 bases lying between them. The germline V gene encodes CDR1 GTSNPN and CDR2 SVGIG (reference sequence). This CDR3 has 17 residues. Using reference TRBV30 and TRBJ1-6 for the parts outside the CDR3, the full variable domain is SQTIHQWPATLVQPVGSPLSLECTVEGTSNPNLYWYRQAAGRGLQLLFYSVGIGQISSEVPQNLSASRPQDRQFILSSKKLLLSDSGFYLCAWSVPTLYRYNSPLHFGNGTRLTVT.